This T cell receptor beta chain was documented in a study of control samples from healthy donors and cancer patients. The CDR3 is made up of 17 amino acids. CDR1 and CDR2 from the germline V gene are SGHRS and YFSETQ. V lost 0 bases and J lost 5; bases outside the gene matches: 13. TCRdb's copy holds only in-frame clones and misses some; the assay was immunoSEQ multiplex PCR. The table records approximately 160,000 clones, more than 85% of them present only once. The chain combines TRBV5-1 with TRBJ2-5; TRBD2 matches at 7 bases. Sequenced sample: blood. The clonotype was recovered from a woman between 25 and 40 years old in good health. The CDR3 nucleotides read TGCGCCAGCAGCTTGGCCAGGATTAGCGGGTCGGGGGAGACCCAGTACTTC. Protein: CASSLARISGSGETQYF.